These 28 T cell receptor beta chains originate from one sample sequenced in a study of T cells in Graves' hyperthyroidism and ophthalmopathy. Amplification of TCR beta CDR3 regions used RNA as the template. The study used the HTBI primer set for a first-round RT-PCR of the TCR CDR3. Using its own MiXCR run on the multiplex PCR reads, TCRdb lists one record per CDR3 protein. The table lists fewer than 450,000 distinct CDR3 sequences, around 15% of them singletons. The sequencing input was blood. All receptors derive from an older woman with Graves' ophthalmopathy.

This clonotype was counted at least ten times. The chain is built from TRBV7-9 and TRBJ1-2; unclear D gene. Between the trimmed V and J ends, which lost 4 bases and 7 bases, there was a span of 16 bases. The CDR3 has 14 residues. In germline, CDR1 is SEHNR, CDR2 FQNEAQ (reference sequence). The CDR3 spells CASSSMDGVSGYTF. The CDR3 DNA is TGTGCCAGCAGCTCCATGGACGGGGTCTCTGGCTACACCTTC.

The table lists this clonotype with many counts. The chain uses TRBV7-2 and TRBJ2-1; 7 nucleotides align to TRBD2. Per the germline V gene, CDR1 is SGHTA and CDR2 is FQGNSA. CDR3 length: 15 residues. V shed 5 bases, J shed 7 bases, and the junction held 11 bases outside the gene matches. CDR3 sequence: CASSRDGGSGNEQFF. The CDR3 nucleotides read TGTGCCAGCAGCCGAGACGGCGGGAGCGGAAATGAGCAGTTCTTC.

This clonotype has ten or more counts. This chain joins TRBV10-3 and TRBJ2-5; possible D gene TRBD1, 5 bases. CDR3 size: 14 residues. Germline-derived CDR1 and CDR2 are ENHRY and SYGVKD. V was trimmed by 0 bases and J by 2 bases, leaving 7 bases between them. This chain's CDR3 is CAISESGPQETQYF. CDR3 in DNA: TGTGCCATCAGTGAGTCGGGGCCGCAAGAGACCCAGTACTTC.

With regard to this clonotype: A single base separates this from a much larger clone, so it may be a read error. J is TRBJ2-2 and V is TRBV12-3 or TRBV12-4; 10 bases are a match to TRBD2. The CDR3 runs to 19 residues. V gave up 6 bases and J gave up 1 base; unmatched junction bases: 14. The CDR3 is CASSPGGASGRGNTGELFF. The CDR3 nucleotides read TGTGCCAGCAGCCCCGGGGGCGCTAGCGGGAGAGGGAACACCGGGGAGCTGTTTTTT.

This clonotype was seen more than once but under ten times. The chain uses TRBV20-1 and TRBJ2-3, with TRBD2 matching over 7 bases. The V gene end was trimmed by 1 base and the J gene end by 2 bases; junction bases not matched to a gene: 9. Germline-derived CDR1 and CDR2 are DFQATT and SNEGSKA (reference sequence). The CDR3 has 16 amino acids. DNA of the CDR3: TGCAGTGCTAGAGGACCCTGGGGGAGGGCCACAGATACGCAGTATTTT. Protein product: CSARGPWGRATDTQYF.

This clonotype was detected a few times. The chain couples TRBV10-1 to TRBJ2-3; D might be TRBD2 (7 bases). From germline, CDR1 is WNHNN and CDR2 SYGVQD (reference sequence). The CDR3 is 16 amino acids. The V gene lost 6 bases and the J gene lost 0 bases, with 16 bases spanning the gap. The CDR3 DNA is TGCGCCAGCAGGGCTCCGGCGGGGGCTAGCACAGATACGCAGTATTTT. This gives the protein CASRAPAGASTDTQYF.

A remark on this clonotype: Possible read error: a much larger clone is one base away. The V gene is TRBV11-2, the J gene TRBJ2-5; D is perhaps TRBD2 (5 bases). The DNA end is a closer match to TRBJ2-1, so the J assignment may be wrong. Germline loops: CDR1 SGHAT, CDR2 FQNNGV. The CDR3 loop spans 16 amino acids. This CDR3 reads CASSQGIGVGVETQFF. CDR3 nucleotide sequence: TGTGCCAGCAGCCAAGGTATCGGGGTTGGCGTAGAGACCCAGTTCTTC.

This clonotype was counted between two and nine times. A much larger clone differs by one base, so this may be a read error. The rearrangement uses TRBV3-1 and TRBJ1-4, with D possibly being TRBD1 (6 bases). This CDR3 contains 17 residues. Germline CDR1 and CDR2: LGHDT and YNNKEL (reference sequence). CDR3: CASSQGAGAATNEKLSF. The CDR3 nucleotides read TGTGCCAGCAGCCAAGGGGCAGGGGCTGCAACTAATGAAAAACTGTCTTTT.

The chain has TRBV16 and TRBJ2-7; D is perhaps TRBD2 (6 bases). V lost 0 bases to trimming and J lost 1 base, with 10 bases between them. This CDR3 has 15 residues. Germline CDR1 and CDR2: KGHSY and FQNENV. This chain's CDR3 is CASSQSPGGSYEQYF. DNA for the CDR3: TGTGCCAGCAGCCAATCCCCAGGAGGGTCCTACGAGCAGTACTTC.

Many counts were recorded for this clonotype. The V and J genes are TRBV28 and TRBJ2-5; TRBD1 or TRBD2 may be the D gene (6 bases each). Trimming removed 6 bases from V and 5 bases from J, with 16 bases in between. Germline CDR1 and CDR2: MDHEN and SYDVKM. The CDR3 covers 14 residues. The CDR3 loop reads CASRTDSGLETQYF. The DNA of the CDR3 is TGTGCCAGCAGGACGGACAGCGGGTTGGAGACCCAGTACTTC. Drawing the rest from reference TRBV28 and TRBJ2-5, the complete variable domain is DVKVTQSSRYLVKRTGEKVFLECVQDMDHENMFWYRQDPGLGLRLIYFSYDVKMKEKGDIPEGYSVSREKKERFSLILESASTNQTSMYLCASRTDSGLETQYFGPGTRLLVL.

The chain carries TRBV4-1 and TRBJ1-4, with TRBD1 identical over 7 bases. Per germline, CDR1 MGHRA and CDR2 YSYEKL. CDR3 size: 15 residues. V was pared by 1 base and J by 5 bases, with 4 bases of the junction left unmatched. CDR3 in amino acids: CASSQVGGGNEKLFF. CDR3 DNA sequence: TGCGCCAGCAGCCAAGTAGGGGGCGGGAATGAAAAACTGTTTTTT.

In its sample, this clonotype was seen many times. This chain links TRBV27 with TRBJ2-4; tentatively, D is TRBD1 (6 bases). Germline V CDR1 and CDR2: MNHEY, SMNVEV (reference sequence). Trimming cost V 10 bases and J 1 base, with 14 bases left between them. The CDR3 loop spans 14 amino acids. CDR3 sequence reads: CATATQGAKNIQYF. CDR3 DNA: TGTGCCACCGCTACCCAGGGGGCCAAAAACATTCAGTACTTC.

The CDR3: CASTQGFSGYTF. DNA for the CDR3: TGTGCCAGCACCCAGGGTTTTAGCGGCTACACCTTC. J is TRBJ1-2 and V is TRBV28; a weak D match, TRBD1 (5 bases). The germline CDR1 and CDR2 sequences are MDHEN and SYDVKM. The CDR3 sequence is 12 residues long. V lost 7 bases and J lost 8, with 14 bases in between.

This clonotype has only a few counts. This chain joins TRBV7-2 and TRBJ2-1; 7 positions match TRBD1. J lost 8 bases, V lost 2 bases, and 6 bases had no gene match. From germline, CDR1 is SGHTA and CDR2 FQGNSA. This CDR3 spans 14 amino acids. The CDR3 loop reads CASSLTGQMHEQFF. CDR3 DNA: TGTGCCAGCAGCTTAACGGGACAGATGCATGAGCAGTTCTTC.

This clonotype was seen a few times. The chain links TRBV20-1 to TRBJ2-5, with D possibly being TRBD1 or TRBD2 (5 bases each). The germline CDR1 and CDR2 sequences are DFQATT and SNEGSKA (reference sequence). V dropped 3 bases and J dropped 5 bases, with 25 bases sitting between them. The CDR3 spans 17 residues. The DNA of the CDR3 is TGCAGTGCTAGTGCTTTCTCGACGGGGAACTGGGGGGAGACCCAGTACTTC. Translated, it gives CSASAFSTGNWGETQYF.

There are many counts of this clonotype. The genes are TRBV12-3 or TRBV12-4 and TRBJ2-5; D might be TRBD1 (5 bases). The CDR3 is made up of 12 amino acids. The V end lost 6 bases, the J end lost 4 bases, and 9 bases lay between the germline ends. This CDR3 is CASRPGSETQYF. The CDR3, as DNA: TGTGCCAGCAGACCAGGGTCAGAGACCCAGTACTTC.

The chain links TRBV7-6 to TRBJ2-2; 11 nucleotides align to TRBD2. CDR3 length equals 15 residues. Per germline, CDR1 SGHVS and CDR2 FNYEAQ. The junction had 5 bases not matched to a gene; V was cut back by 5 bases and J by 6 bases. The CDR3 bases are TGTGCCAGCAGCCACACTAGCGGGAGAGCCGGGGAGCTGTTTTTT. Translating it yields CASSHTSGRAGELFF. The complete variable domain, with remaining parts taken from reference TRBV7-6 and TRBJ2-2, reads GAGVSQSPRYKVTKRGQDVALRCDPISGHVSLYWYRQALGQGPEFLTYFNYEAQQDKSGLPNDRFSAERPEGSISTLTIQRTEQRDSAMYRCASSHTSGRAGELFFGEGSRLTVL.

This clonotype was seen more than once but under ten times. The V and J genes are TRBV6-1 and TRBJ1-4, with D possibly being TRBD1 (6 bases). V was shortened by 7 bases and J by 3 bases, with 12 bases between the two germline ends. There are 14 residues in the CDR3. Germline loops: CDR1 MNHNS, CDR2 SASEGT. The chain's CDR3 is CASKQGLANEKLFF. The CDR3 nucleotides are TGTGCCAGCAAACAGGGCTTGGCTAATGAAAAACTGTTTTTT.

V gene TRBV12-3 or TRBV12-4 combines with J gene TRBJ1-3, with TRBD1 identical over 10 bases. V was clipped by 6 bases and J by 2 bases; unmatched bases: 4. This CDR3 is 15 amino acids long. CDR3 sequence reads: CASSADRGPGNTIYF. DNA of the CDR3: TGTGCCAGCAGCGCTGACAGGGGGCCTGGAAACACCATATATTTT.

This clonotype has ten or more counts. The chain couples TRBV29-1 to TRBJ2-5; 8 bases fit TRBD1. This CDR3 is built from 15 residues. The junction had 10 bases not matched to a gene; V was cut back by 3 bases and J by 4 bases. Germline V CDR1 and CDR2: SQVTM, ANQGSEA. The CDR3 nucleotides read TGCAGCGTTGATCTCGGACAGGGAGGTGGAGAGACCCAGTACTTC. Its translation: CSVDLGQGGGETQYF.

Notes on this clonotype: Being one base from a much bigger clone, this may be a read error. The chain combines TRBV5-6 with TRBJ1-5; unclear D gene. The germline V gene has CDR1 SGHDT and CDR2 YYEEEE. This CDR3 region has 17 residues. Trimming removed 4 bases at V and 0 bases at J, with 17 bases between. In nucleotides, the CDR3 is TGTGCCAGCAGCCGTCTCGACGCAAGGAGTAGCAATCAGCCCCAGCATTTT. Protein product: CASSRLDARSSNQPQHF.

V gene TRBV27 combines with J gene TRBJ2-1; 13 bases fit TRBD2. The germline V gene encodes CDR1 MNHEY and CDR2 SMNVEV (reference sequence). V lost 4 bases, J lost 9 bases, and 9 bases stayed unmatched. The CDR3 has 16 residues. The CDR3 DNA sequence: TGTGCCAGCAGTTCAAGACTAGCGGGAGGACCAAGTGAGCAGTTCTTC. Its translation: CASSSRLAGGPSEQFF.

This clonotype has more than one count but fewer than ten. The rearrangement links TRBV3-1 to TRBJ2-2, with TRBD1 identical over 11 bases. Germline-derived CDR1 and CDR2 are LGHDT and YNNKEL (reference sequence). The trim removed 3 bases at V and 5 bases at J, leaving 5 bases unmatched. The CDR3 loop spans 16 amino acids. The CDR3 protein is CASSQAGTGGTGELFF. CDR3 in DNA: TGTGCCAGCAGCCAGGCCGGGACAGGGGGGACCGGGGAGCTGTTTTTT.

This clonotype was recorded many times. The chain carries TRBV4-2 and TRBJ1-5, with D perhaps matching TRBD1 (6 bases). V shed 0 bases and J shed 3 bases, with 9 bases lying between them. The CDR3 loop spans 15 amino acids. In germline, CDR1 is LGHNA, CDR2 YNFKEQ. CDR3 residues: CASSQEGGFNQPQHF. CDR3 DNA: TGTGCCAGCAGCCAAGAGGGGGGCTTCAATCAGCCCCAGCATTTT.

This clonotype was seen repeatedly, ten times or more. The V gene is TRBV12-5, the J gene TRBJ1-4, with D unresolved. The CDR3 is 17 residues long. Germline V CDR1 and CDR2: LGHNT, FRNRAP. V was trimmed by 1 base and J by 7 bases, leaving 19 bases between them. CDR3 bases: TGTGCTAGTGGTTTGGCGGCCCTCGGGAGCCAACTTGAAAAACTGTTTTTT. It translates to CASGLAALGSQLEKLFF.

The CDR3 spells CASSFLLAGGRETQYF. The CDR3 DNA sequence: TGTGCCAGCAGTTTCCTTCTAGCGGGAGGGCGAGAGACCCAGTACTTC. The gene calls are TRBV7-8 and TRBJ2-5, with TRBD2 matching 12 bases. Germline V gene sequence: CDR1 SGHVS, CDR2 FQNEAQ. The CDR3 sequence is 16 residues long. V lost 6 bases and J lost 4; bases outside the gene matches: 9.

This clonotype was seen many times. The CDR3: CASSLGELYEQYF. In DNA, the CDR3 is TGTGCCAGCAGCTTAGGGGAGTTGTACGAGCAGTACTTC. The J gene is TRBJ2-7, the V gene TRBV7-2, with D perhaps TRBD2 (5 bases). CDR1 and CDR2 from the germline V gene are SGHTA and FQGNSA. The CDR3 contains 13 residues. V was pared by 1 base and J by 4 bases, with 8 bases between.

This clonotype was observed many times. This chain connects TRBV5-1 to TRBJ2-1, with D possibly TRBD2 on 6 matching bases. V lost 3 bases, J lost 0 bases, and 10 bases lay in between. The germline V gene encodes CDR1 SGHRS and CDR2 YFSETQ. This CDR3 has 15 residues. This CDR3 is CASSSEGSSYNEQFF. The CDR3 nucleotides read TGCGCCAGCAGCTCGGAGGGGAGCTCCTACAATGAGCAGTTCTTC.